This T cell receptor beta chain was profiled in a study of blood T cell repertoires in COVID-19. Under the authors' procedure: Estimated nucleated cell counts came from reference gene primer amplification. The repertoire was sequenced with immunoSEQ multiplex PCR; TCRdb's copy has only in-frame clones and lacks some. The D gene and trimming were derived from the DNA, and the V and J assignments and clone size from that table. The sample contains about 90,000 clones, about 85% of which appear only once. The clonotype comes from a man older than 75 with active or convalescent COVID-19. Sequenced material: peripheral blood.

CDR3 residues: CASSGPVGPEEKLFF. CDR3 sequence (DNA): TGTGCCAGCAGTGGCCCAGTTGGGCCCGAAGAAAAACTGTTTTTT. The rearrangement links TRBV2 to TRBJ1-4; D remains unclear. The CDR3 consists of 15 residues. Germline V gene lookup returns CDR1 SNHLY and CDR2 FYNNEI. V lost 4 bases and J lost 8, with 17 bases in between. The full variable domain, rest sourced from reference TRBV2 and TRBJ1-4, is EPEVTQTPSHQVTQMGQEVILRCVPISNHLYFYWYRQILGQKVEFLVSFYNNEISEKSEIFDDQFSVERPDGSNFTLKIRSTKLEDSAMYFCASSGPVGPEEKLFFGSGTQLSVL.